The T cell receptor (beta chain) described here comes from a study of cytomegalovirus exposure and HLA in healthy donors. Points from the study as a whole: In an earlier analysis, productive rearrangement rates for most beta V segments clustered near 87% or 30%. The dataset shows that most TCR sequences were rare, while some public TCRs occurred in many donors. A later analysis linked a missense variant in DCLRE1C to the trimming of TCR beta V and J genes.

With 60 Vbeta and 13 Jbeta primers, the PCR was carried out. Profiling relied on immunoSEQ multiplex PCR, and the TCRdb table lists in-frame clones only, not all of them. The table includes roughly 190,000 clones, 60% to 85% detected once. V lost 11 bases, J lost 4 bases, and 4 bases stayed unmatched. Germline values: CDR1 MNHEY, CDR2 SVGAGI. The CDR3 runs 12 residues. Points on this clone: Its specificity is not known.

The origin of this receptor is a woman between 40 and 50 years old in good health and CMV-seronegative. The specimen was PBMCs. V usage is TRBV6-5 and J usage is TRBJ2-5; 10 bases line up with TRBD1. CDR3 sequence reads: CAARDRGETQYF. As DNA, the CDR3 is TGTGCCGCCCGGGACAGGGGAGAGACCCAGTACTTC.